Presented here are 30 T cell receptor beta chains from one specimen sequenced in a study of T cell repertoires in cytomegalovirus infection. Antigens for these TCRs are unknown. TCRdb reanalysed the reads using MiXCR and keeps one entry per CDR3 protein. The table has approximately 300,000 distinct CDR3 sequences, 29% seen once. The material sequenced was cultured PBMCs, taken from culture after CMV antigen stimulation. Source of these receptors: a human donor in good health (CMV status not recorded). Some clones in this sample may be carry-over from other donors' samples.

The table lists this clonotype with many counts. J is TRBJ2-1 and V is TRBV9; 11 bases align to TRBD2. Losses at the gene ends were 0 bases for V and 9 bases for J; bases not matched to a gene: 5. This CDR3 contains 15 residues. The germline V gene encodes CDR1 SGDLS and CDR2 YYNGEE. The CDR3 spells CASSVGVAGGAEQFF. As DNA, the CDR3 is TGTGCCAGCAGCGTAGGGGTAGCGGGAGGGGCTGAGCAGTTCTTC.

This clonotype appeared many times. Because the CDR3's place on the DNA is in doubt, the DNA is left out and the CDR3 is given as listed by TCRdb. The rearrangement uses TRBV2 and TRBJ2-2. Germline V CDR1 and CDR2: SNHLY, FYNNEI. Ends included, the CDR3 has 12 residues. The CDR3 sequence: CASGLSPGSCFF.

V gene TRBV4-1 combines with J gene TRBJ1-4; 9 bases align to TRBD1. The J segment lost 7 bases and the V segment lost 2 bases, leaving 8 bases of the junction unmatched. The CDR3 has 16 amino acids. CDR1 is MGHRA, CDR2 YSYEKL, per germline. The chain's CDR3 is CASSQSTGGAAEKLFF. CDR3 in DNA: TGCGCCAGCAGCCAATCTACAGGGGGCGCGGCTGAAAAACTGTTTTTT.

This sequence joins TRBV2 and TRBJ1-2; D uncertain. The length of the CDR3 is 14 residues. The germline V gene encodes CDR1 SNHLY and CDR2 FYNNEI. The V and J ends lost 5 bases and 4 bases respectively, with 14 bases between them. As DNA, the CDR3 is TGTGCCAGCAGTCTCTCGGGGTTTGGCTATGGCTACACCTTC. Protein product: CASSLSGFGYGYTF.

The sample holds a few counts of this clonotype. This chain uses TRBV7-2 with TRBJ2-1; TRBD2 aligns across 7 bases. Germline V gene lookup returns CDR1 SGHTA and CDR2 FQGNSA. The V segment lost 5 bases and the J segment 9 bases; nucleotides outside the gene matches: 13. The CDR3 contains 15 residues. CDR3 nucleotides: TGTGCCAGCAGCCAGTGGGCGGGAGCCCGGGGTGAGCAGTTCTTC. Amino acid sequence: CASSQWAGARGEQFF.

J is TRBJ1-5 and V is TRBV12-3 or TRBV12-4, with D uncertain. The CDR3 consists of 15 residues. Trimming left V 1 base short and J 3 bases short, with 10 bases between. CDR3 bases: TGTGCCAGCAGTTTAGGGTTAGGGAACAATCAGCCCCAGCATTTT. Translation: CASSLGLGNNQPQHF.

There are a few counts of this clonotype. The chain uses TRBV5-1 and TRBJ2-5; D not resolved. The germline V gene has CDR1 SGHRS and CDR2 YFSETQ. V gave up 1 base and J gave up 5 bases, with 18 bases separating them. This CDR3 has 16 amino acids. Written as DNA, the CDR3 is TGCGCCAGCAGCTTGTCACTGTGGCTGTTTGGTGAGACCCAGTACTTC. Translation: CASSLSLWLFGETQYF.

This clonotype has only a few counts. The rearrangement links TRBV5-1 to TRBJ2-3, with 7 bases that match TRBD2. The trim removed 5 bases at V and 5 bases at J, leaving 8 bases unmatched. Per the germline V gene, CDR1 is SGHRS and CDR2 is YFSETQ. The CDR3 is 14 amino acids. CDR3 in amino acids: CASSSGLPRDTQYF. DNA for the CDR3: TGCGCCAGCAGTTCGGGACTACCCAGAGATACGCAGTATTTT. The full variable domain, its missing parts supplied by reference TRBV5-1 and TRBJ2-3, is KAGVTQTPRYLIKTRGQQVTLSCSPISGHRSVSWYQQTPGQGLQFLFEYFSETQRNKGNFPGRFSGRQFSNSRSEMNVSTLELGDSALYLCASSSGLPRDTQYFGPGTRLTVL.

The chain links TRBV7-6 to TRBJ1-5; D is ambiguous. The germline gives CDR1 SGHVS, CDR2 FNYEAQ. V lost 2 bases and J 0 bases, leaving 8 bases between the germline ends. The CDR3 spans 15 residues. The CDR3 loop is CASSLSSRSNQPQHF. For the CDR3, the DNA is TGTGCCAGCAGCTTAAGCTCGCGTAGCAATCAGCCCCAGCATTTT.

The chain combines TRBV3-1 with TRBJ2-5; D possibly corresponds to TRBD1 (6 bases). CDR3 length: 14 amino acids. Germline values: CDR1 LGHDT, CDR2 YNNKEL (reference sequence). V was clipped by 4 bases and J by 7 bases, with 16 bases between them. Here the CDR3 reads CASSRDNTGATQYF. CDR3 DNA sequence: TGTGCCAGCAGCCGGGACAATACGGGTGCGACCCAGTACTTC.

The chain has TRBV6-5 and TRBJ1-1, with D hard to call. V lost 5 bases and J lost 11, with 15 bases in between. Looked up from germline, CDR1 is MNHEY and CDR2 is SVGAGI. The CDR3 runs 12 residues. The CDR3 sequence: CASSQTLGTAFF. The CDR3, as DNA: TGTGCCAGCAGTCAAACCTTAGGAACGGCTTTCTTT.

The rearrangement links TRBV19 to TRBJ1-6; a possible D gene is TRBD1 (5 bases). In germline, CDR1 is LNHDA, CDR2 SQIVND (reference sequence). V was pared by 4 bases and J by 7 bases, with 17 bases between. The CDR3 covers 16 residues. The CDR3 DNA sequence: TGTGCCAGTAGTACAACTTCCGGGACTTTAAATTCACCCCTCCACTTT. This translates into CASSTTSGTLNSPLHF.

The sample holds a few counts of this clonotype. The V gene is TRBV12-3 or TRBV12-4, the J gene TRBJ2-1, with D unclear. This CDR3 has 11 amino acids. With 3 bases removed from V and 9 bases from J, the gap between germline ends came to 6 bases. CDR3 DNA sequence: TGTGCCAGCAGTTTCGGGCCTGAGCAGTTCTTC. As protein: CASSFGPEQFF.

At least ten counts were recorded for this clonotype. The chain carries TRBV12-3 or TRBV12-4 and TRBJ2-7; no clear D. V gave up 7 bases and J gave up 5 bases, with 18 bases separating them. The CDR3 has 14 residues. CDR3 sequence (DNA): TGTGCCAGCATTCCGGACCTCACCAACCACGAGCAGTACTTC. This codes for CASIPDLTNHEQYF.

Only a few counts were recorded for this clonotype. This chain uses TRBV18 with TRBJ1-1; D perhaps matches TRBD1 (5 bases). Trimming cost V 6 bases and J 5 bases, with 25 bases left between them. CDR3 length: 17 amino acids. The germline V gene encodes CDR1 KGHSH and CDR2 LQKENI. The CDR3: CASSPTFSGPGGTEAFF. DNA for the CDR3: TGTGCCAGCTCTCCCACATTTTCCGGGCCGGGGGGAACTGAAGCTTTCTTT.

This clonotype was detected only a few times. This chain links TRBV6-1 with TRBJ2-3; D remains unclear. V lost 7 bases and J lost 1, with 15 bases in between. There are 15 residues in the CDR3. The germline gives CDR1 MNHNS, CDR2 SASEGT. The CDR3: CASNPGGARTDTQYF. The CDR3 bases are TGTGCCAGCAATCCAGGCGGCGCCCGCACAGATACGCAGTATTTT.

The CDR3 region is CASKLKVGGPAETQYF. CDR3 in DNA: TGTGCCAGCAAGCTTAAGGTGGGAGGGCCGGCAGAGACCCAGTACTTC. The chain joins TRBV7-2 to TRBJ2-5; 7 nucleotides align to TRBD2. The CDR3 runs 16 residues. The V and J ends lost 7 bases and 4 bases, in that order; junction bases with no gene match: 15. The germline V gene has CDR1 SGHTA and CDR2 FQGNSA. The whole variable domain, remainder taken from reference TRBV7-2 and TRBJ2-5, is GAGVSQSPSNKVTEKGKDVELRCDPISGHTALYWYRQSLGQGLEFLIYFQGNSAPDKSGLPSDRFSAERTGGSVSTLTIQRTQQEDSAVYLCASKLKVGGPAETQYFGPGTRLLVL.

The CDR3: CASSSWDGGNTIYF. CDR3 coding DNA: TGTGCCAGCAGCTCTTGGGACGGTGGAAACACCATATATTTT. The chain uses TRBV7-8 and TRBJ1-3, with TRBD1 as a possible D gene (5 bases). Germline-derived CDR1 and CDR2 are SGHVS and FQNEAQ. CDR3 size: 14 residues. V lost 4 bases and J lost 3, with 10 bases in between.

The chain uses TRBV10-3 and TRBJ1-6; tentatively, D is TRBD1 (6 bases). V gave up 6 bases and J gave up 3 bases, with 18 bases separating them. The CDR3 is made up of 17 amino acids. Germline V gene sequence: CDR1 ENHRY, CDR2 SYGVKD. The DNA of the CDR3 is TGTGCCATCAGGGAAAGGACAGTTCAAGGCTATAATTCACCCCTCCACTTT. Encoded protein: CAIRERTVQGYNSPLHF.

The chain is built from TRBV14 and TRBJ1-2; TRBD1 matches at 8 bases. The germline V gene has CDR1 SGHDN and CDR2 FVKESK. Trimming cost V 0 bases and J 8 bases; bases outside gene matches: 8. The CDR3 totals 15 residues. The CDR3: CASSQDRQGASGYTF. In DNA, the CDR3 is TGTGCCAGCAGCCAAGATCGGCAGGGGGCAAGCGGCTACACCTTC.

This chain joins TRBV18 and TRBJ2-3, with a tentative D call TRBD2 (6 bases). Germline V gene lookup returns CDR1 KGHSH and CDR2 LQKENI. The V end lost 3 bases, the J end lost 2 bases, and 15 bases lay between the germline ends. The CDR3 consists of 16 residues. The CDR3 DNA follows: TGTGCCAGCTCACCGACTAGTCAACCGTCCACAGATACGCAGTATTTT. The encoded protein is CASSPTSQPSTDTQYF. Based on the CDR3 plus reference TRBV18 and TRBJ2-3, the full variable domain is NAGVMQNPRHLVRRRGQEARLRCSPMKGHSHVYWYRQLPEEGLKFMVYLQKENIIDESGMPKERFSAEFPKEGPSILRIQQVVRGDSAAYFCASSPTSQPSTDTQYFGPGTRLTVL.

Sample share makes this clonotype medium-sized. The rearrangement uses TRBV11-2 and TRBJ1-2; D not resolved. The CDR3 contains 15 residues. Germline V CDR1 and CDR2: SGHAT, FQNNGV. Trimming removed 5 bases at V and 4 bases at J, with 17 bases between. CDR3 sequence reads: CASSHPRIFSYGYTF. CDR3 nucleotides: TGTGCCAGCAGCCACCCCAGGATCTTTAGCTATGGCTACACCTTC. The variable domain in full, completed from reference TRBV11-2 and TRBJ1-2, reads EAGVAQSPRYKIIEKRQSVAFWCNPISGHATLYWYQQILGQGPKLLIQFQNNGVVDDSQLPKDRFSAERLKGVDSTLKIQPAKLEDSAVYLCASSHPRIFSYGYTFGSGTRLTVV.

The DNA for the CDR3 is TGTGCCAGCCGCACTAGCGTTTCGTCAGATACGCAGTATTTT. The encoded protein is CASRTSVSSDTQYF. The rearrangement joins TRBV12-3 or TRBV12-4 to TRBJ2-3; 7 nucleotides line up with TRBD2. This CDR3 comprises 14 residues. V lost 8 bases to trimming and J lost 4 bases; unmatched junction nucleotides: 9.

The CDR3 bases are TGTGCCAGCAGCTTAGCGGGACAGGGTTCAGATACGCAGTATTTT. It is translated as CASSLAGQGSDTQYF. The V gene is TRBV7-8, the J gene TRBJ2-3; 9 bases are shared with TRBD1. CDR1 and CDR2 (germline): SGHVS, FQNEAQ. The trim removed 0 bases at V and 4 bases at J, leaving 2 bases unmatched. The CDR3 contains 15 residues. The full variable domain, rest sourced from reference TRBV7-8 and TRBJ2-3, is GAGVSQSPRYKVAKRGQDVALRCDPISGHVSLFWYQQALGQGPEFLTYFQNEAQLDKSGLPSDRFFAERPEGSVSTLKIQRTQQEDSAVYLCASSLAGQGSDTQYFGPGTRLTVL.

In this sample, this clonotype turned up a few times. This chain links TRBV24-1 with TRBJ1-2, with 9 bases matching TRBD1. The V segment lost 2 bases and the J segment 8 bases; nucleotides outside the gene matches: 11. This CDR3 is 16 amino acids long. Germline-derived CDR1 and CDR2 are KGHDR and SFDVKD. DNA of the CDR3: TGTGCCACCAGTGATTCCACAGGGGGCAATATCGACGGCTACACCTTC. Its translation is CATSDSTGGNIDGYTF.

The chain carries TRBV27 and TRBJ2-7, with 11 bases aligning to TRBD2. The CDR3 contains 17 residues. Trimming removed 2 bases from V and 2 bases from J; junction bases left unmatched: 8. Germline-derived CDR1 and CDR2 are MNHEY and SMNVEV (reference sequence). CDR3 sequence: CASSLRLAGGRAYEQYF. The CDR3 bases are TGTGCCAGCAGTTTAAGGTTAGCGGGAGGGCGGGCCTACGAGCAGTACTTC.

The CDR3 reads CASSLRSGMRTDTQYF. CDR3 coding DNA: TGTGCCAGCAGCCTTCGTAGCGGGATGCGCACAGATACGCAGTATTTT. The rearrangement links TRBV7-9 to TRBJ2-3; TRBD2 matches at 8 bases. Germline values: CDR1 SEHNR, CDR2 FQNEAQ (reference sequence). J was trimmed by 1 base and V by 5 bases; bases with no gene match: 8. There are 16 residues in the CDR3.

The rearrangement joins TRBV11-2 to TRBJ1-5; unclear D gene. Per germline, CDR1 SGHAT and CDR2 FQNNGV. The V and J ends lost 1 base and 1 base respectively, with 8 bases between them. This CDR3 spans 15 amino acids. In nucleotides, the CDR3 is TGTGCCAGCAGCTTAGGTATGGGAAGCAATCAGCCCCAGCATTTT. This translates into CASSLGMGSNQPQHF.

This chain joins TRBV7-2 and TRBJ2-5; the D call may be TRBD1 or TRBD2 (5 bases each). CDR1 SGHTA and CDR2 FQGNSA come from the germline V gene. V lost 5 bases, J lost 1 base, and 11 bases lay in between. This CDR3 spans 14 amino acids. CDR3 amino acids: CASSVTGTQETQYF. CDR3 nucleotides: TGTGCCAGCAGCGTGACCGGGACCCAAGAGACCCAGTACTTC.

For the CDR3, the DNA is TGTGCCAGCAGCCGGTTGGTATTGCCAAACTCACCCCTCCACTTT. Translated, it gives CASSRLVLPNSPLHF. The chain links TRBV3-1 to TRBJ1-6; D gene unclear. Germline CDR1 LGHDT, CDR2 YNNKEL (reference sequence). Deletions cut 4 bases from V and 10 bases from J, with 17 bases between. The CDR3 has 15 amino acids.